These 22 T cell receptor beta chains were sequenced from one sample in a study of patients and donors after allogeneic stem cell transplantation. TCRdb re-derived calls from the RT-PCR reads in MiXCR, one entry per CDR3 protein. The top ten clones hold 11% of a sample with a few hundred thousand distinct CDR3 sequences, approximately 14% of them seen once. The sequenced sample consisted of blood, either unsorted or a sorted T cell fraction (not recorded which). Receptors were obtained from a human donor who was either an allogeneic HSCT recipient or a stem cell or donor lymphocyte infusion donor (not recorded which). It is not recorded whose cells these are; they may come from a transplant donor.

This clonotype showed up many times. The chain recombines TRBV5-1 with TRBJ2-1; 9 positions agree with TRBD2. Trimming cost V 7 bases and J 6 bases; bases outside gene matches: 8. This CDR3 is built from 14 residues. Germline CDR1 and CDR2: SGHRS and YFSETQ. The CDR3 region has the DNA TGCGCCAGCGGTGAACTAGCGGGTTTCAATGAGCAGTTCTTC. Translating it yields CASGELAGFNEQFF.

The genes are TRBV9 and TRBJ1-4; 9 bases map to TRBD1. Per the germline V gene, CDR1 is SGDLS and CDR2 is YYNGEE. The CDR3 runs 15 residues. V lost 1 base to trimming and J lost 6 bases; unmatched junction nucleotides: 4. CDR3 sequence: CASSVRDREHEKLFF. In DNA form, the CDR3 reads TGTGCCAGCAGCGTAAGGGACAGGGAGCATGAAAAACTGTTTTTT.

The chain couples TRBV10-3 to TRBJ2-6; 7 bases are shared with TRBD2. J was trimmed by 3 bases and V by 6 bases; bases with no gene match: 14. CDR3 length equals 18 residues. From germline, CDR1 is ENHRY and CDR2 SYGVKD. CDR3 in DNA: TGTGCCATCAGCCGGGAGGCCCGCGAGTGGGGTGGGGCCAACGTCCTGACTTTC. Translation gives CAISREAREWGGANVLTF.

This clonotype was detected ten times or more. The CDR3 bases are TGTGCCAGCAGTGAAGGGACTCTGCGAAATGAGCAGTTCTTC. Encoded protein: CASSEGTLRNEQFF. This rearrangement joins TRBV6-1 to TRBJ2-1; D might be TRBD2 (5 bases). The ends were cut back, 1 base at V and 7 bases at J, with 11 bases in the middle. There are 14 residues in the CDR3. CDR1 MNHNS and CDR2 SASEGT come from the germline V gene.

CDR3: CASSSGRPYQPQHF. CDR3 DNA: TGTGCCAGCAGCTCGGGACGTCCGTATCAGCCCCAGCATTTT. This sequence joins TRBV7-9 and TRBJ1-5, with D possibly matching TRBD1 (5 bases). Trimming took off 4 bases at V and 5 bases at J, with 12 bases between the two ends. Germline V gene lookup returns CDR1 SEHNR and CDR2 FQNEAQ (reference sequence). CDR3 length equals 14 residues.

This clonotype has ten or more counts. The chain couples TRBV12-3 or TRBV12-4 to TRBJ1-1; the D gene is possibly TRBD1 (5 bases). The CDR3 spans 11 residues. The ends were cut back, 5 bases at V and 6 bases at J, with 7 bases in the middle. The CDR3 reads CASSQGAEAFF. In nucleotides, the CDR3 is TGTGCCAGCAGTCAAGGGGCTGAAGCTTTCTTT.

Written as DNA, the CDR3 is TGTGCCAGCAGTTTGCCAGAGGCGCCCAGCAAGCAGTACTTC. This translates into CASSLPEAPSKQYF. This chain links TRBV6-5 with TRBJ2-7; D not resolved. CDR1 and CDR2 (germline): MNHEY, SVGAGI. With 4 bases removed from V and 8 bases from J, the gap between germline ends came to 18 bases. CDR3 length: 14 amino acids.

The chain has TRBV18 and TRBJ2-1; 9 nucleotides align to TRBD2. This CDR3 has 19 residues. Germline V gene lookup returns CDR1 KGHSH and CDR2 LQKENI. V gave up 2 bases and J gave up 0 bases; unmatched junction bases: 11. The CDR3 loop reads CASSPIELAGLSSYNEQFF. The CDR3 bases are TGTGCCAGCTCACCAATCGAACTAGCGGGCCTAAGCTCCTACAATGAGCAGTTCTTC.

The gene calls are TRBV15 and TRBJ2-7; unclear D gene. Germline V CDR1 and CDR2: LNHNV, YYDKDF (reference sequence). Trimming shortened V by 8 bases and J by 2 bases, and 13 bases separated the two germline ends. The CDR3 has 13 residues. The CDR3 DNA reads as TGTGCCACCCCCACGAACACCACCTACGAGCAGTACTTC. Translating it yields CATPTNTTYEQYF.

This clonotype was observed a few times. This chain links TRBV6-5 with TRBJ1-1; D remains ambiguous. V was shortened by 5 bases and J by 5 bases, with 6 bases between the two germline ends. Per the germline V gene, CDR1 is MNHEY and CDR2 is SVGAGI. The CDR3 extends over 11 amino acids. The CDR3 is CASSGGTEAFF. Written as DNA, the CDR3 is TGTGCCAGCAGTGGAGGAACTGAAGCTTTCTTT.

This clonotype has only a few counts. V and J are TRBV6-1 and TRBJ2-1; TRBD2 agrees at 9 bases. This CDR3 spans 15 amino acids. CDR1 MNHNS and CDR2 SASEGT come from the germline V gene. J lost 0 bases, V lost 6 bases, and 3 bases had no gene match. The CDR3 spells CASSRSGSSYNEQFF. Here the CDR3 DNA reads TGTGCCAGCAGCCGTAGCGGGAGCTCCTACAATGAGCAGTTCTTC.

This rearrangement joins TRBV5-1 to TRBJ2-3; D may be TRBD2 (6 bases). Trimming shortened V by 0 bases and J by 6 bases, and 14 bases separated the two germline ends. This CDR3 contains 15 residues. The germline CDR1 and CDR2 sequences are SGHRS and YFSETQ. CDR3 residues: CASSLDLAFGDTQYF. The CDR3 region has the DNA TGCGCCAGCAGCTTGGATCTAGCGTTCGGTGATACGCAGTATTTT.

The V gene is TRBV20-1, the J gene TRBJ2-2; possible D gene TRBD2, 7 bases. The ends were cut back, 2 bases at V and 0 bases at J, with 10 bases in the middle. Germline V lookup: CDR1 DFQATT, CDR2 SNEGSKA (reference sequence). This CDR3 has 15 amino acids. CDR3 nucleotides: TGCAGTGCTAGAACGGGGGGCCCGAACACCGGGGAGCTGTTTTTT. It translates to CSARTGGPNTGELFF.

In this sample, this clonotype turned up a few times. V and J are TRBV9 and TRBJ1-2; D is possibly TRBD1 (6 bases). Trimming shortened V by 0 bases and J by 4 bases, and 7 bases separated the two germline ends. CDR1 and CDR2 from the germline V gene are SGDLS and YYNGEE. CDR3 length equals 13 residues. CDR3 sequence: CASSVARGYGYTF. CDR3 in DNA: TGTGCCAGCAGCGTAGCCAGGGGCTATGGCTACACCTTC.

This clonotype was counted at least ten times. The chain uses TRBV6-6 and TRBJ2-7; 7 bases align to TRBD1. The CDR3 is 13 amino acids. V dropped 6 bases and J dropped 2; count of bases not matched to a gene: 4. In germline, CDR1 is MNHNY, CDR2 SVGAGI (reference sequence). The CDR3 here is CASRTGTAYEQYF. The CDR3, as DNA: TGTGCCAGCAGAACCGGGACAGCCTACGAGCAGTACTTC.

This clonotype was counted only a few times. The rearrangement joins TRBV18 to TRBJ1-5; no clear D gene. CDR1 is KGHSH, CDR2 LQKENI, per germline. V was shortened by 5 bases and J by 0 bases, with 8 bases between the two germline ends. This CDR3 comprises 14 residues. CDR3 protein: CASSGVNSNQPQHF. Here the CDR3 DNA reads TGTGCCAGCTCAGGAGTTAATAGCAATCAGCCCCAGCATTTT. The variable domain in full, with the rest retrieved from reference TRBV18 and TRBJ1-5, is NAGVMQNPRHLVRRRGQEARLRCSPMKGHSHVYWYRQLPEEGLKFMVYLQKENIIDESGMPKERFSAEFPKEGPSILRIQQVVRGDSAAYFCASSGVNSNQPQHFGDGTRLSIL.

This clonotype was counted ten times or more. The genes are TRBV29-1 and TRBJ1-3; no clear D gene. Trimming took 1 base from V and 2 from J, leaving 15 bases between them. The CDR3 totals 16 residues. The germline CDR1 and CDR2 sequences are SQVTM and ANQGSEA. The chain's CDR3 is CSVEVVVGSTGNTIYF. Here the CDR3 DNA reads TGCAGCGTTGAAGTAGTTGTAGGGTCGACTGGAAACACCATATATTTT.

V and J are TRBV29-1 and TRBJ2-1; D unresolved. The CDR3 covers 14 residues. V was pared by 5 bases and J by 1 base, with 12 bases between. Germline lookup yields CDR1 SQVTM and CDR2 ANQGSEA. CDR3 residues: CSVPAPSSYNEQFF. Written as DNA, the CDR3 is TGCAGCGTTCCGGCTCCCTCTTCCTACAATGAGCAGTTCTTC.

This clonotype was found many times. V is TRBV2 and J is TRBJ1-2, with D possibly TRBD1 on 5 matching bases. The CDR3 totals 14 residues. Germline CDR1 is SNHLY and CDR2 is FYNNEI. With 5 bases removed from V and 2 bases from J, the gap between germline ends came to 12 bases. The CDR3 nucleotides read TGTGCCAGCAGTCCCAGGGAAGGGAACTATGGCTACACCTTC. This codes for CASSPREGNYGYTF.

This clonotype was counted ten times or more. The CDR3 sequence: CASSYEGTVSGANVLTF. CDR3 in DNA: TGCGCCAGCAGCTACGAAGGGACGGTCTCTGGGGCCAACGTCCTGACTTTC. The chain carries TRBV4-1 and TRBJ2-6; either TRBD1 or TRBD2 may fit D (5 bases each). Trimming took 5 bases from V and 0 from J, leaving 14 bases between them. The CDR3 contains 17 residues. Germline CDR1 MGHRA, CDR2 YSYEKL.

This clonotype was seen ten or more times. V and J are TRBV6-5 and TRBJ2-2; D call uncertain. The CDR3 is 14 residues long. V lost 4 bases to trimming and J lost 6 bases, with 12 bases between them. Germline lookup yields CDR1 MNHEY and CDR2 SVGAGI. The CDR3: CASSWTTFPGELFF. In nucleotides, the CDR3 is TGTGCCAGCAGTTGGACGACCTTCCCCGGGGAGCTGTTTTTT.

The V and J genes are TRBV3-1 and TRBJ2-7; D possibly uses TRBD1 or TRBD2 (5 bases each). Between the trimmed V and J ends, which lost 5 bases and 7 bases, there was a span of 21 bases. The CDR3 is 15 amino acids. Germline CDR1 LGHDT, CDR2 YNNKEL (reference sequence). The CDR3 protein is CASSDAGTGSMEQYF. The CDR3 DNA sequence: TGTGCCAGCAGCGACGCCGGGACGGGGTCTATGGAGCAGTACTTC.